This TCR beta chain was obtained from a study of CD8 T cells in ankylosing spondylitis. With 4 bases removed from V and 1 base from J, the gap between germline ends came to 13 bases. This CDR3 has 16 amino acids. In germline, CDR1 is SGHTA, CDR2 FQGTGA. One entry per CDR3 protein, called by TCRdb with MiXCR from the 5' RACE reads. The profile shows hundreds of thousands of distinct CDR3 sequences, approximately 20% of them singletons. This chain connects TRBV7-3 to TRBJ2-2, with D possibly being TRBD1 (6 bases). The sample comprised blood, either unsorted or a sorted T cell fraction (not recorded which). This TCR derives from a male donor with ankylosing spondylitis or in good health (not recorded which). Written as DNA, the CDR3 is TGTGCCAGCAGCTCCTACACAGGGATGAACACCGGGGAGCTGTTTTTT. Its translation: CASSSYTGMNTGELFF.